This T cell receptor beta chain was captured by sequencing in a study of blood T cell repertoires in COVID-19. Authors' analysis steps: Amplification with reference gene primers provided the estimates of nucleated cell counts. This table comes from immunoSEQ multiplex PCR, and its TCRdb copy is limited to in-frame clones, with some not included. That table is the source of V, J and clone size, and D and trimming were worked out from the DNA. The profile shows 130,000 to 150,000 clones, roughly four fifths of them singletons. This clone was observed once. Germline V gene lookup returns CDR1 ENHRY and CDR2 SYGVKD. This CDR3 contains 14 residues. The ends lost 2 bases at V and 5 bases at J; junction bases unmatched: 3.

The gene calls are TRBV10-3 and TRBJ1-2; 9 bases are a match to TRBD1. Sequencing used peripheral blood. This TCR derives from a human donor with acute or convalescent COVID-19. The donor label of this sample is uncertain. The CDR3 DNA reads TGTGCCATCAGTGAGCCCGGGACAGGGTATGGCTACACCTTC. It codes for CAISEPGTGYGYTF.